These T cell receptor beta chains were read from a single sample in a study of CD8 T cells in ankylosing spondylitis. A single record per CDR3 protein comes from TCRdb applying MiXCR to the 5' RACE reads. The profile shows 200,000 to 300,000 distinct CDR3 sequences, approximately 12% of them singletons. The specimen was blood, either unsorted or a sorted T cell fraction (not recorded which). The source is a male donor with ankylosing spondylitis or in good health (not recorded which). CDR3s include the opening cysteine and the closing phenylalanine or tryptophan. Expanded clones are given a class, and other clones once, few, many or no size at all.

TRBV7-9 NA CASSLDLDGYTF
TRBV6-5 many CASSSPGGDNEQFF
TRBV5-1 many CASSGRASYTGELFF
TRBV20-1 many CSANTESTLYGYTF
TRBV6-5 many CASSYSFPRAETQYF
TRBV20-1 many CSSATGTRDEQFF
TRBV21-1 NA CASSTGLQETQYF
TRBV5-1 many CASSLRGSTDTQYF
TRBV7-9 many CASSLVSGTGDIQYF
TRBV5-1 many CASSPVGRGLETQYF